This T cell receptor beta chain comes out of a study of blood T cell repertoires in COVID-19. Overall study: In each case, the material was cDNA or gDNA derived from T cells, B-cell-depleted T cells, or PBMCs.

The Seattle site enrolled patients during active infection and followed them longitudinally. Measured with immunoSEQ multiplex PCR; TCRdb has only the in-frame clones, and not every one. The data contain 250,000 to 350,000 clones, approximately 84% of them singletons. The specimen was peripheral blood. The receptor comes from a human donor with COVID-19, enrolled during active disease. The donor label of this sample is uncertain.

In nucleotides, the CDR3 is TGCAGCGCCGCGGGACAGGGAAACAATGAGCAGTTCTTC. The encoded protein is CSAAGQGNNEQFF. The chain is built from TRBV29-1 and TRBJ2-1, with 9 bases lining up with TRBD1. Looked up from germline, CDR1 is SQVTM and CDR2 is ANQGSEA. This CDR3 is 13 amino acids long. With 7 bases clipped from V and 5 bases from J, the junction kept 6 bases outside the gene matches.